This entry lists 15 T cell receptor beta chains sequenced from one sample in a study of beta chain features in type 1 diabetes. The authors reverse transcribed all of the isolated RNA, so sequencing captured expressed TCRB transcripts. Method: immunoSEQ multiplex PCR; TCRdb's copy keeps in-frame clones and lacks some. The sample records hundreds of thousands of clones, around 68% being singletons. Sequenced: naive CD4+ T cells from blood. The receptors were sampled from a man between 25 and 39 years old in good health.

The chain uses TRBV7-2 and TRBJ2-7; TRBD2 matches 10 bases. The CDR3 runs to 15 residues. V shed 5 bases and J 1 base; nucleotides not matched to a gene: 5. CDR1 and CDR2 (germline): SGHTA, FQGNSA. This chain's CDR3 is CASSPTSGLSYEQYF. The DNA of the CDR3 is TGTGCCAGCAGCCCGACTAGCGGGTTATCCTACGAGCAGTACTTC.

The chain joins TRBV30 to TRBJ2-5; D could derive from TRBD1 or TRBD2 (5 bases each). CDR3 size: 15 residues. In germline, CDR1 is GTSNPN, CDR2 SVGIG (reference sequence). Between the trimmed V and J ends, which lost 7 bases and 6 bases, there was a span of 24 bases. This chain's CDR3 is CASSSDLVWGKTQYF. CDR3 DNA sequence: TGTGCCTCTTCCTCAGACCTTGTTTGGGGGAAGACCCAGTACTTC.

This rearrangement joins TRBV30 to TRBJ2-3; TRBD2 matches 10 bases. V was pared by 0 bases and J by 4 bases, with 4 bases of the junction left unmatched. CDR3 length: 15 amino acids. In germline, CDR1 is GTSNPN, CDR2 SVGIG (reference sequence). CDR3 nucleotides: TGTGCCTGGAGTGTAACAGCGGGAGGGCCAGATACGCAGTATTTT. Residues: CAWSVTAGGPDTQYF. Full variable domain (missing parts from reference TRBV30 and TRBJ2-3): SQTIHQWPATLVQPVGSPLSLECTVEGTSNPNLYWYRQAAGRGLQLLFYSVGIGQISSEVPQNLSASRPQDRQFILSSKKLLLSDSGFYLCAWSVTAGGPDTQYFGPGTRLTVL.

V gene TRBV29-1 combines with J gene TRBJ1-1, with D perhaps matching TRBD1 (5 bases). V lost 3 bases and J lost 1, with 9 bases in between. There are 13 residues in the CDR3. CDR1 and CDR2 from the germline V gene are SQVTM and ANQGSEA. For the CDR3, the DNA is TGCAGCGTTGAGTGGCAGGGGAACACTGAAGCTTTCTTT. This encodes CSVEWQGNTEAFF.

This clone was found a few times. The chain has TRBV12-5 and TRBJ2-4; TRBD1 aligns across 7 bases. Unmatched junction bases numbered 9, after V lost 7 bases and J lost 0 bases. Germline V gives CDR1 LGHNT, CDR2 FRNRAP. This CDR3 has 16 residues. The CDR3 DNA is TGTGCTAGTGAAGGGACAGATTCTCTAGCCAAAAACATTCAGTACTTC. This gives the protein CASEGTDSLAKNIQYF.

The chain links TRBV29-1 to TRBJ2-6, with D unclear. The V and J ends lost 3 bases and 0 bases respectively, with 12 bases between them. The CDR3 loop spans 16 amino acids. Germline assignment: CDR1 SQVTM and CDR2 ANQGSEA. CDR3 protein: CSVDTGLHSGANVLTF. The CDR3, as DNA: TGCAGCGTTGACACGGGTCTTCACTCTGGGGCCAACGTCCTGACTTTC.

The rearrangement joins TRBV29-1 to TRBJ1-2, with D possibly matching TRBD1 (6 bases). The V end lost 7 bases, the J end lost 0 bases, and 15 bases lay between the germline ends. Germline CDR1 is SQVTM and CDR2 is ANQGSEA. The CDR3 runs 14 residues. CDR3 protein: CSAVMGATNYGYTF. The CDR3 nucleotides are TGCAGCGCTGTCATGGGGGCCACTAACTATGGCTACACCTTC.

The gene calls are TRBV6-5 and TRBJ2-7; 12 positions agree with TRBD1. CDR1 is MNHEY and CDR2 is SVGAGI in the germline V gene. There are 16 residues in the CDR3. V was clipped by 4 bases and J by 6 bases; unmatched bases: 10. The CDR3 loop is CASSSGTGGAGSEQYF. CDR3 bases: TGTGCCAGCAGTTCCGGGACAGGGGGCGCCGGAAGCGAGCAGTACTTC.

The gene calls are TRBV29-1 and TRBJ2-1; tentatively, D is TRBD1 or TRBD2 (7 bases each). Germline loops: CDR1 SQVTM, CDR2 ANQGSEA. This CDR3 is built from 14 residues. Trimming removed 6 bases from V and 0 bases from J, with 12 bases in between. This CDR3 is CSVGGTASYNEQFF. CDR3 DNA sequence: TGCAGCGTGGGGGGGACAGCCTCCTACAATGAGCAGTTCTTC.

The chain carries TRBV11-2 and TRBJ2-3, with a weak D call TRBD2 (5 bases). From germline, CDR1 is SGHAT and CDR2 FQNNGV. Trimming cost V 2 bases and J 0 bases, with 6 bases left between them. This CDR3 has 14 residues. The CDR3 region is CASSLLASTDTQYF. The CDR3 bases are TGTGCCAGCAGCTTACTAGCTAGCACAGATACGCAGTATTTT.

The J gene is TRBJ2-5, the V gene TRBV4-1, with D possibly matching TRBD2 (6 bases). V gave up 4 bases and J gave up 5 bases, with 11 bases separating them. Germline values: CDR1 MGHRA, CDR2 YSYEKL. There are 13 residues in the CDR3. DNA for the CDR3: TGCGCCAGCAGCCCCCGGGAGAGTGAGACCCAGTACTTC. This translates into CASSPRESETQYF.

The chain carries TRBV2 and TRBJ2-1, with D perhaps TRBD1 (5 bases). V dropped 11 bases and J dropped 7 bases, with 12 bases sitting between them. Looked up from germline, CDR1 is SNHLY and CDR2 is FYNNEI. CDR3 length: 11 residues. The CDR3 is CAGAWGNEQFF. The CDR3 DNA is TGTGCCGGGGCCTGGGGTAATGAGCAGTTCTTC.

V gene TRBV6-6 combines with J gene TRBJ2-5; possibly TRBD1 for D (5 bases). V was cut by 11 bases and J by 5 bases, with 18 bases left in between. The CDR3 contains 13 residues. Looked up from germline, CDR1 is MNHNY and CDR2 is SVGAGI (reference sequence). The CDR3 DNA reads as TGTGCCGGCCGTCTTAGGGGAACGGAGACCCAGTACTTC. It specifies CAGRLRGTETQYF.

The J gene is TRBJ2-1, the V gene TRBV11-2; D not certain. Germline CDR1 is SGHAT and CDR2 is FQNNGV. Trimming removed 6 bases from V and 9 bases from J, with 12 bases in between. CDR3 length: 12 residues. CDR3 DNA: TGTGCCAGCAGTAACAGTGGGTTTGAGCAGTTCTTC. The encoded protein is CASSNSGFEQFF.

This clone was recorded a few times. This chain joins TRBV7-9 and TRBJ1-1; D gene unclear. CDR3 length: 12 amino acids. CDR1 is SEHNR, CDR2 FQNEAQ, per germline (reference sequence). With 7 bases removed from V and 5 bases from J, the gap between germline ends came to 11 bases. CDR3 protein: CASTVQRTEAFF. CDR3 nucleotide sequence: TGTGCCAGCACCGTCCAACGAACTGAAGCTTTCTTT.